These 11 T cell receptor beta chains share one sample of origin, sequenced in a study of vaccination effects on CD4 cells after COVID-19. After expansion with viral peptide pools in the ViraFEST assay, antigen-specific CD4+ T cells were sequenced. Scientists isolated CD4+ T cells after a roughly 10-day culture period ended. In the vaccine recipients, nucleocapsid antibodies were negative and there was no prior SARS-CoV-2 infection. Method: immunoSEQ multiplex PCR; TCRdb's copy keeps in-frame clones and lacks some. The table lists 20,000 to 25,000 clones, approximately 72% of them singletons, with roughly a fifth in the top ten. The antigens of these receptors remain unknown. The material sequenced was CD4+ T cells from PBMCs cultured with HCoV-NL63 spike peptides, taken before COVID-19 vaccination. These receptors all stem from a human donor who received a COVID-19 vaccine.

The CDR3 region is CASSFLRDRGNEQYF. The CDR3 DNA is TGTGCCAGCAGCTTTCTCCGGGACAGGGGCAACGAGCAGTACTTC. The rearrangement uses TRBV7-2 and TRBJ2-7; TRBD1 aligns across 10 bases. The CDR3 sequence is 15 residues long. After removal of 3 bases from V and 5 bases from J, the junction contained 7 bases not matched to a gene. Per the germline V gene, CDR1 is SGHTA and CDR2 is FQGNSA. The variable domain in full, with the rest retrieved from reference TRBV7-2 and TRBJ2-7, is GAGVSQSPSNKVTEKGKDVELRCDPISGHTALYWYRQSLGQGLEFLIYFQGNSAPDKSGLPSDRFSAERTGGSVSTLTIQRTQQEDSAVYLCASSFLRDRGNEQYFGPGTRLTVT.

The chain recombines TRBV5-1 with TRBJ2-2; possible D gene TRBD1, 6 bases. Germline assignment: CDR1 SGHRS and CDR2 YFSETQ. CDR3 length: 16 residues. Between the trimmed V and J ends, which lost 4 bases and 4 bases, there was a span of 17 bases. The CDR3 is CASSGLGQGTTGELFF. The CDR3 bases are TGCGCCAGCAGCGGTCTCGGCCAGGGGACCACCGGGGAGCTGTTTTTT.

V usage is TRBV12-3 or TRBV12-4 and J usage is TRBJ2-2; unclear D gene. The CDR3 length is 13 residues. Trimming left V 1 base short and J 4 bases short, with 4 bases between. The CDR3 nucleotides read TGTGCCAGCAGTTTAGGGGGCACCGGGGAGCTGTTTTTT. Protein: CASSLGGTGELFF.

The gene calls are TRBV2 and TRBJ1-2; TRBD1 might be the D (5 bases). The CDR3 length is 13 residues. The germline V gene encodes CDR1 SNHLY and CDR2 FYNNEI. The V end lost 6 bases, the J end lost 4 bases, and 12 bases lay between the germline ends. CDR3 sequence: CASSWDGPYGYTF. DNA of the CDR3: TGTGCCAGCAGCTGGGACGGACCCTATGGCTACACCTTC.

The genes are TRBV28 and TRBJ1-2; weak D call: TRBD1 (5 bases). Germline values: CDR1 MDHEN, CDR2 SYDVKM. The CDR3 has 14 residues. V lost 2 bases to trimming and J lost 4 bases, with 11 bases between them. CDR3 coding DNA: TGTGCCAGCAGTTTACCGGGACTGATCTATGGCTACACCTTC. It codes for CASSLPGLIYGYTF.

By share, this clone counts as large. The CDR3 loop is CSVEPDRSKALQGQPQHF. The CDR3 DNA reads TGCAGCGTTGAGCCCGACAGGAGCAAAGCCCTTCAAGGTCAGCCCCAGCATTTT. The J gene is TRBJ1-5, the V gene TRBV29-1, with TRBD1 as a possible D gene (6 bases). This CDR3 region has 18 residues. Trimming shortened V by 3 bases and J by 6 bases, and 27 bases separated the two germline ends. Looked up from germline, CDR1 is SQVTM and CDR2 is ANQGSEA.

CDR3 in DNA: TGTGCCAGCGGGGGGGTCCCGAGGCGCGAGCAGTACTTC. Its protein is CASGGVPRREQYF. The chain has TRBV6-5 and TRBJ2-7; 7 bases agree with TRBD2. The V gene's germline CDR1 is MNHEY and CDR2 SVGAGI. CDR3 size: 13 residues. The V segment lost 8 bases and the J segment 6 bases; nucleotides outside the gene matches: 10.

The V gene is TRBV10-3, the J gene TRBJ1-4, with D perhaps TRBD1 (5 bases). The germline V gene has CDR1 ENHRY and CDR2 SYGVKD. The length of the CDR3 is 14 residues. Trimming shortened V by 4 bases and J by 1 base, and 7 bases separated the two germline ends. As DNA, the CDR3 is TGTGCCATCAGTGGGACAAGAACTAATGAAAAACTGTTTTTT. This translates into CAISGTRTNEKLFF.

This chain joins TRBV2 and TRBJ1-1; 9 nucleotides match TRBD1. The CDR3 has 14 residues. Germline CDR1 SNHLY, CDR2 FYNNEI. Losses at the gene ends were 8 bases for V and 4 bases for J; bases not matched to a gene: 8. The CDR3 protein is CASGGTGRGTEAFF. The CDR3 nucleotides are TGTGCCAGCGGCGGGACAGGGCGGGGCACTGAAGCTTTCTTT.

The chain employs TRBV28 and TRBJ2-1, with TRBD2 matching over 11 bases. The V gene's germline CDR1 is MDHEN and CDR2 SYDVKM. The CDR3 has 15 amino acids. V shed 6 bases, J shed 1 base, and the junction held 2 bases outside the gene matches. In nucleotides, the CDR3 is TGTGCCAGCAGATTAGCGGGAGGGTCCTACAATGAGCAGTTCTTC. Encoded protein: CASRLAGGSYNEQFF. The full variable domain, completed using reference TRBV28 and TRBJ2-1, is DVKVTQSSRYLVKRTGEKVFLECVQDMDHENMFWYRQDPGLGLRLIYFSYDVKMKEKGDIPEGYSVSREKKERFSLILESASTNQTSMYLCASRLAGGSYNEQFFGPGTRLTVL.

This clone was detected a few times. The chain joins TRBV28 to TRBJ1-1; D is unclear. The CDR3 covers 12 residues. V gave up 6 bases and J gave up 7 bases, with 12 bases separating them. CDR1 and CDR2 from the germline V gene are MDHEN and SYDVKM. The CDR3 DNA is TGTGCCAGCAGCCAATCGTGGGGTGAAGCTTTCTTT. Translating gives CASSQSWGEAFF. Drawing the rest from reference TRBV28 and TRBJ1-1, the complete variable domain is DVKVTQSSRYLVKRTGEKVFLECVQDMDHENMFWYRQDPGLGLRLIYFSYDVKMKEKGDIPEGYSVSREKKERFSLILESASTNQTSMYLCASSQSWGEAFFGQGTRLTVV.